The T cell receptor (beta chain) described here comes from a study of blood T cell repertoires in COVID-19. On the study more broadly: Collection of acute and convalescent COVID-19 samples took place in the United States, Italy and Spain.

Deletions cut 6 bases from V and 1 base from J, with 17 bases between. CDR3 length: 16 amino acids. The V gene's germline CDR1 is LNHDA and CDR2 SQIVND (reference sequence). Only in-frame clones appear in the TCRdb table, and some are missing; sequencing was by immunoSEQ multiplex PCR. The repertoire holds around 260,000 clones, around 89% seen once, with 0.7% to 0.9% in the top ten. Sequences were obtained from peripheral blood. The rearrangement uses TRBV19 and TRBJ2-3; TRBD2 is a possible D gene (6 bases). The receptor's source is a young man with acute or convalescent COVID-19. The CDR3, as DNA: TGTGCCAGTAGCCCCCCCCGGCGGGGAGGCACAGATACGCAGTATTTT. Its protein product is CASSPPRRGGTDTQYF. The variable domain in full, with the rest retrieved from reference TRBV19 and TRBJ2-3, is DGGITQSPKYLFRKEGQNVTLSCEQNLNHDAMYWYRQDPGQGLRLIYYSQIVNDFQKGDIAEGYSVSREKKESFPLTVTSAQKNPTAFYLCASSPPRRGGTDTQYFGPGTRLTVL.